This T cell receptor beta chain was retrieved from a study of Ad26.COV2.S vaccination and SARS-CoV-2 variants. Findings of the study overall: Higher spike-specific TCR breadth was found in vaccine recipients than in placebo recipients.

Points on this clone: Its antigen is still unknown.

As for treatment: roughly 18 received Ad26.COV2.S at low or high dose, single or two shots; about 5 received placebo; per-sample allocation not given. The samples were gathered on day 63 after the first injection of vaccine or placebo. Wuhan-strain spike was delivered by a replication-incompetent Ad26 vector. This CDR3 contains 18 residues. V was cut by 1 base and J by 1 base, with 19 bases left in between. Per the germline V gene, CDR1 is LGHNA and CDR2 is YSLEER. Data came from immunoSEQ multiplex PCR; TCRdb stores just in-frame clones and leaves some out. The data hold about 460,000 clones, with nearly 90% observed a single time.

The source was peripheral blood, collected in a trial of Ad26.COV2.S vaccine versus placebo. The J gene is TRBJ1-1, the V gene TRBV4-3; tentatively, D is TRBD1 (6 bases). This clonotype was obtained from a person aged 18-60 years who received the Ad26.COV2.S COVID-19 vaccine or a placebo. The CDR3 nucleotides read TGCGCCAGCAGCCAAGGTTGGGGCAGGGGTGAAAAGAACACTGAAGCTTTCTTT. Encoded protein: CASSQGWGRGEKNTEAFF.